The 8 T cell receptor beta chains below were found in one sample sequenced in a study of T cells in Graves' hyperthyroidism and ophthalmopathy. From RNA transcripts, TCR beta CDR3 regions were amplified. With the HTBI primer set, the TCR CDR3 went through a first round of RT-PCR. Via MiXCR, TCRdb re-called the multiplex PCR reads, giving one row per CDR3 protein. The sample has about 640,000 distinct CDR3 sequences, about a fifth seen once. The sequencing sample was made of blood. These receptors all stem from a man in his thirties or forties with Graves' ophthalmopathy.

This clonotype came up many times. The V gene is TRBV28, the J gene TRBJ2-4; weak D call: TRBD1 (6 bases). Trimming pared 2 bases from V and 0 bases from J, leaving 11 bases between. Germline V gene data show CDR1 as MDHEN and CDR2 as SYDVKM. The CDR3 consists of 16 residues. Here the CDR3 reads CASSLHRELAKNIQYF. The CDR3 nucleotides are TGTGCCAGCAGTTTACACAGGGAACTAGCCAAAAACATTCAGTACTTC.

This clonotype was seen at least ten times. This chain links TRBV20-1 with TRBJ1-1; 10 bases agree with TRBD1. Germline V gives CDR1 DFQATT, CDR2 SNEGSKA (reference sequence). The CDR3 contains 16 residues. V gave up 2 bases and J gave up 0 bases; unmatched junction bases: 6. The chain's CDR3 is CSARRPGTGVNTEAFF. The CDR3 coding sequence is TGCAGTGCTAGACGTCCCGGGACAGGGGTGAACACTGAAGCTTTCTTT.

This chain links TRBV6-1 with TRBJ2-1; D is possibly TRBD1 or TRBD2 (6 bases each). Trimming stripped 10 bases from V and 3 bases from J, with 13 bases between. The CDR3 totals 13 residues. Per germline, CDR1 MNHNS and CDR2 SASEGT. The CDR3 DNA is TGTGCCACAGAAGGGGGGTTCTACAATGAGCAGTTCTTC. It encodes CATEGGFYNEQFF.

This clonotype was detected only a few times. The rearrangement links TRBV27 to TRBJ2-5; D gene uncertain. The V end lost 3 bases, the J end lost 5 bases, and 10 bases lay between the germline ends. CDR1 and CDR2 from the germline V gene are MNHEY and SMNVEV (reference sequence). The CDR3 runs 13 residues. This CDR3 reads CASSFGATETQYF. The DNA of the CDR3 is TGTGCCAGCAGTTTCGGAGCGACGGAGACCCAGTACTTC.

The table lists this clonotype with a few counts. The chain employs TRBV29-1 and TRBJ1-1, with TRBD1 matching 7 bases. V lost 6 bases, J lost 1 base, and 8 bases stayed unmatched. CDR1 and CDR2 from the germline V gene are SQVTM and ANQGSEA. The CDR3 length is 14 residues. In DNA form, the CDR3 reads TGCAGCGTGTGGACAGGACATCGGAACACTGAAGCTTTCTTT. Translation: CSVWTGHRNTEAFF.

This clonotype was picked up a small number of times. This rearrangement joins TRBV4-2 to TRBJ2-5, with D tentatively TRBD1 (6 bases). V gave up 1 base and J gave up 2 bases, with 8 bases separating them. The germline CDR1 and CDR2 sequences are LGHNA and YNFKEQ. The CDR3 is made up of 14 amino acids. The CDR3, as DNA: TGTGCCAGCAGCCAAGGGACAGAGCAAGAGACCCAGTACTTC. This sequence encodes CASSQGTEQETQYF.

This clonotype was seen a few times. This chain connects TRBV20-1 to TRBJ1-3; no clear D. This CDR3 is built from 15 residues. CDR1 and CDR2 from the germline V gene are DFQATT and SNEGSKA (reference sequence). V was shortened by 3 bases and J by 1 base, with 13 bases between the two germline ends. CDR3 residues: CSASRYVSSGNTIYF. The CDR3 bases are TGCAGTGCTAGCCGTTACGTTAGTTCTGGAAACACCATATATTTT.

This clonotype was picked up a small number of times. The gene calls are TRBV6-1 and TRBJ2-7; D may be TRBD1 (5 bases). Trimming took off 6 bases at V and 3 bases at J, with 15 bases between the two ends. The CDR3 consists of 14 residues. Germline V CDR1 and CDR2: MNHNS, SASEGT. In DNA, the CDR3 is TGTGCCAGCAGGTCAGGGTTTAAGTTCTACGAGCAGTACTTC. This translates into CASRSGFKFYEQYF.